This TCR beta chain stems from a study of blood T cell repertoires in COVID-19. Looking at the study overall: Both acute and convalescent COVID-19 samples were obtained from the United States, Italy and Spain.

Source study methods: Amplified reference gene primers provided the basis for estimating nucleated cell counts. Repertoires were generated with immunoSEQ multiplex PCR, while TCRdb's copy carries only in-frame clones and drops some. V and J calls and clone size follow that table, whereas D and trimming were derived from the DNA. The profile covers about 220,000 clones, with 80% to 90% appearing a single time and approximately 2.4% taken by the ten largest. Germline assignment: CDR1 SGDLS and CDR2 YYNGEE. CDR3 size: 14 residues. V was shortened by 0 bases and J by 1 base, with 6 bases between the two germline ends. On this clone: The sample carries other DNA sequences with the same CDR3.

This receptor was taken from a middle-aged man who had recovered from COVID-19. Sample: peripheral blood. The chain is built from TRBV9 and TRBJ2-3; possibly TRBD1 for D (5 bases). The CDR3 sequence: CASSVGRGTDTQYF. CDR3 sequence (DNA): TGTGCCAGCAGCGTAGGCAGGGGCACAGATACGCAGTATTTT.